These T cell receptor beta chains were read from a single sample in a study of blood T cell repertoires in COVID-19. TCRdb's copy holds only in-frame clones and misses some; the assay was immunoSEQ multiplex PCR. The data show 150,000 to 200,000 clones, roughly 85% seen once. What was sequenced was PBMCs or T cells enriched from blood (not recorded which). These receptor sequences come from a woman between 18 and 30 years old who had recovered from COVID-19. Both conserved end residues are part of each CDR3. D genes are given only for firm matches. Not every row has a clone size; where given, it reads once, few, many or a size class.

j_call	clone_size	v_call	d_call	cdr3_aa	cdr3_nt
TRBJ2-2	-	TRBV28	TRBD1	CASRTDRGAGELFF	TGTGCCAGCAGAACGGACAGGGGGGCCGGGGAGCTGTTTTTT
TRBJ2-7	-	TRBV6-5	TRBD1	CASSYSGTGGHEQYF	TGTGCCAGCAGTTACTCCGGGACAGGGGGCCACGAGCAGTACTTC
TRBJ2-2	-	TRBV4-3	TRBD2	CASSPWRGASGELFF	TGCGCCAGCAGCCCGTGGCGGGGGGCCAGCGGGGAGCTGTTTTTT
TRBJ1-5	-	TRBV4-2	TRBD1	CASSQETQGVQPQHF	TGTGCCAGCAGCCAAGAAACGCAGGGGGTTCAGCCCCAGCATTTT
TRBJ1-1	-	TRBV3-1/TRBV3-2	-	CASSQAGFRAFF	TGTGCCAGCAGCCAGGCAGGCTTCCGAGCTTTCTTT
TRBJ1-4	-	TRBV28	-	CASSFPLGSREKLFF	TGTGCCAGCAGTTTTCCATTGGGCTCCAGGGAAAAACTGTTTTTT
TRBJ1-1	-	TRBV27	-	CASRAGLTEAFF	TGTGCCAGCAGAGCAGGGTTAACTGAAGCTTTCTTT
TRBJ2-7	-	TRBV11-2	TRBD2	CASSQSTSGRAEQYF	TGTGCCAGCAGTCAATCGACTAGCGGGAGGGCCGAGCAGTACTTC
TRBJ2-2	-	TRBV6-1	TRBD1	CASSEYRGLITGELFF	TGTGCCAGCAGTGAGTACAGGGGGCTCATCACCGGGGAGCTGTTTTTT
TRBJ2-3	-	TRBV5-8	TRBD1	CASSRGTVSSTDTQYF	TGTGCCAGCAGCCGAGGGACAGTCTCGAGCACAGATACGCAGTATTTT
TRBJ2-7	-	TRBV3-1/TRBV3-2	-	CASSQEVDLVEQYF	TGTGCCAGCAGCCAAGAAGTAGATCTAGTCGAGCAGTACTTC
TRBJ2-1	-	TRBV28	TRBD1	CASRTGSPYNEQFF	TGTGCCAGCCGGACAGGGTCTCCCTACAATGAGCAGTTCTTC
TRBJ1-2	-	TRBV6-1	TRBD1	CASSGAFWDRGTTDYGYTF	TGTGCCAGCAGTGGAGCATTCTGGGACAGGGGGACGACAGACTATGGCTACACCTTC
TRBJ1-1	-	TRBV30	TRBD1	CAWSVQGAEAFF	TGTGCCTGGAGTGTACAGGGGGCTGAAGCTTTCTTT
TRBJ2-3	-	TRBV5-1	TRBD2	CASSLGAGGRTDTQYF	TGCGCCAGCAGCTTGGGTGCGGGGGGGCGCACAGATACGCAGTATTTT
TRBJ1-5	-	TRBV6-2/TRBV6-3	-	CASSYSFLGAQPQHF	TGTGCCAGCAGTTACTCGTTTTTGGGGGCTCAGCCCCAGCATTTT
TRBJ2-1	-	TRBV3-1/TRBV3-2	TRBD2	CASSRSSRTSFHNEQFF	TGTGCCAGCAGCCGTAGCTCCAGGACTAGCTTCCACAATGAGCAGTTCTTC
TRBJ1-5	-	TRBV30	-	CAWKKSGGLPDNQPQHF	TGTGCCTGGAAGAAGTCGGGGGGCCTCCCCGACAATCAGCCCCAGCATTTT
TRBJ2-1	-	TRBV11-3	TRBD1	CASSSPGGTGYNEQFF	TGTGCCAGCAGCTCACCTGGCGGGACAGGGTACAATGAGCAGTTCTTC
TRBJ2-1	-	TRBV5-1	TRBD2	CASSWTSGSANEQFF	TGCGCCAGCAGCTGGACTAGCGGGAGTGCTAATGAGCAGTTCTTC
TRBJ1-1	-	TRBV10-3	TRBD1	CAIKQGATEAFF	TGTGCCATCAAGCAGGGGGCGACTGAAGCTTTCTTT
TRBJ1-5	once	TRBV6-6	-	CASSYSTHQGQPQHF	TGTGCCAGCAGTTACTCAACCCATCAGGGGCAGCCCCAGCATTTT
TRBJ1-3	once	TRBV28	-	CASRDSTGNTIYF	TGTGCCAGCAGAGACAGCACTGGAAACACCATATATTTT
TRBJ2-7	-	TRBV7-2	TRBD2	CASSIRGLAASYEQYF	TGTGCCAGCAGCATACGGGGACTAGCGGCCTCCTACGAGCAGTACTTC
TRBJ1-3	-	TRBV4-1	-	CASSQGGGDGNTIYF	TGCGCCAGCAGCCAAGGAGGAGGGGATGGAAACACCATATATTTT
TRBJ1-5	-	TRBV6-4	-	CASSEAPNQPQHF	TGTGCCAGCAGTGAGGCTCCAAATCAGCCCCAGCATTTT
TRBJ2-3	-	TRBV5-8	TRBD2	CASSLRLGLAGTDTQYF	TGTGCCAGCAGCTTGCGCCTGGGACTAGCGGGGACAGATACGCAGTATTTT
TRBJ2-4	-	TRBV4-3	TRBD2	CASSQGEELAMTRAKNIQYF	TGCGCCAGCAGCCAAGGTGAGGAACTAGCGATGACCCGGGCCAAAAACATTCAGTACTTC
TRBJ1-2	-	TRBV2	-	CASSEAGGGYYGYTF	TGTGCCAGCAGTGAAGCGGGCGGAGGTTACTATGGCTACACCTTC
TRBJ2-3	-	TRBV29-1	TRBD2	CSVVGGGTTDTQYF	TGCAGCGTTGTCGGCGGGGGGACCACAGATACGCAGTATTTT
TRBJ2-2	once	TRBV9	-	CASSVYYQNGELFF	TGTGCCAGCAGCGTATATTATCAGAACGGGGAGCTGTTTTTT
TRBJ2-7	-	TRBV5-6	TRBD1	CASSLGVAGGYEQYF	TGTGCCAGCAGCTTGGGAGTAGCAGGGGGCTACGAGCAGTACTTC
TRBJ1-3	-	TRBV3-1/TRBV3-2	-	CASSTPYGSGNTIYF	TGTGCCAGCAGCACCCCTTACGGTTCAGGAAACACCATATATTTT
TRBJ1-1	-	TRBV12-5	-	CASGLVRVWGREAYMNTEAFF	TGTGCTAGTGGTTTGGTACGTGTGTGGGGCAGGGAAGCCTACATGAACACTGAAGCTTTCTTT
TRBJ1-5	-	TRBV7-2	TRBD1	CASSFQGTDGQPQHF	TGTGCCAGCAGCTTTCAAGGGACAGACGGGCAGCCCCAGCATTTT
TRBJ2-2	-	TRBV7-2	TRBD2	CASSLASGGTTGELFF	TGTGCCAGCAGCTTAGCTAGCGGGGGAACCACCGGGGAGCTGTTTTTT
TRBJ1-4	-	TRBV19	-	CASSGLGQATNEKLFF	TGTGCCAGTAGTGGCCTCGGTCAGGCAACTAATGAAAAACTGTTTTTT
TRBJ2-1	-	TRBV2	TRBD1	CASTIQGSYNEQFF	TGTGCCAGCACGATACAGGGGAGCTACAATGAGCAGTTCTTC
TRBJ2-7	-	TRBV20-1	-	CSASGQEAYEQYF	TGCAGTGCTAGTGGGCAGGAAGCCTACGAGCAGTACTTC
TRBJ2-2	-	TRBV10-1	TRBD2	CASSGGLAGNTGELFF	TGCGCCAGCAGTGGGGGACTAGCGGGGAACACCGGGGAGCTGTTTTTT
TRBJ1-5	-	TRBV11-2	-	CASSQRDQPQHF	TGTGCCAGCAGCCAGCGGGATCAGCCCCAGCATTTT
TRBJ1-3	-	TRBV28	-	CASSGPGSGNTIYF	TGTGCCAGCAGCGGGCCGGGGTCTGGAAACACCATATATTTT
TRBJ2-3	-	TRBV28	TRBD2	CASSFPSGRASGDTQYF	TGTGCCAGCAGTTTTCCTAGCGGGAGGGCCTCTGGAGATACGCAGTATTTT
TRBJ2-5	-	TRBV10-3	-	CAIARVGETQYF	TGTGCCATCGCACGGGTGGGAGAGACCCAGTACTTC
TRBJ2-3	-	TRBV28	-	CASSLPGSGADTQYF	TGTGCCAGCAGTTTACCCGGGAGTGGGGCAGATACGCAGTATTTT
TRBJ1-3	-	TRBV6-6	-	CASSPLFQGLAGNTIYF	TGTGCCAGCAGTCCCCTCTTCCAGGGACTAGCTGGAAACACCATATATTTT
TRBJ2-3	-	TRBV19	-	CASSPSQNSGFSTDTQYF	TGTGCCAGTAGCCCTTCCCAGAATTCCGGGTTTAGCACAGATACGCAGTATTTT
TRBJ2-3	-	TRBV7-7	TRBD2	CASSPAGGRTDTQYF	TGTGCTAGCAGCCCGGCGGGCGGGAGGACAGATACGCAGTATTTT
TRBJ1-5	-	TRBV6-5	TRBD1	CASSQGVSNQPQHF	TGTGCCAGCAGCCAGGGGGTTAGCAATCAGCCCCAGCATTTT
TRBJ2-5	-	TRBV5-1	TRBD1	CASSPQGRGQETQYF	TGCGCCAGCAGCCCTCAGGGCAGGGGGCAAGAGACCCAGTACTTC
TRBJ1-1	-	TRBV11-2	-	CASSSLAPKGNTEAFF	TGTGCCAGCAGCTCCTTAGCGCCAAAGGGGAACACTGAAGCTTTCTTT
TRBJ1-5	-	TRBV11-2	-	CASSFADSQPQHF	TGTGCCAGCAGCTTCGCGGACAGTCAGCCCCAGCATTTT
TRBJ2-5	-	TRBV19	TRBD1	CASSIGDRDQETQYF	TGTGCCAGTAGTATAGGAGACAGGGACCAAGAGACCCAGTACTTC
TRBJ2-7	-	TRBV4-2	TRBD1	CASSQAGGQGANEQYF	TGTGCCAGCAGCCAAGCTGGGGGACAGGGGGCTAACGAGCAGTACTTC
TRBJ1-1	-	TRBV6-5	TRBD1	CASRTGGGENTEAFF	TGTGCCAGCCGGACAGGGGGCGGGGAGAACACTGAAGCTTTCTTT
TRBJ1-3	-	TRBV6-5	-	CASKGQASGNTIYF	TGTGCCAGCAAAGGACAAGCCTCTGGAAACACCATATATTTT
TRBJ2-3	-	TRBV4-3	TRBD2	CASSQDSSGGVTDTQYF	TGCGCCAGCAGCCAAGATTCTAGCGGGGGGGTGACAGATACGCAGTATTTT
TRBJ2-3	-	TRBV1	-	CTSSQGGDTQYF	TGCACCAGCAGCCAAGGAGGAGATACGCAGTATTTT
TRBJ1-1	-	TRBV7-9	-	CASRVSGTEAFF	TGTGCCAGCCGCGTGTCGGGGACTGAAGCTTTCTTT
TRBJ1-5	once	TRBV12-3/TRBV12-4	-	CASSLRDNQPQHF	TGTGCCAGCAGTCTCAGGGATAATCAGCCCCAGCATTTT